A single sample is the source of the 19 T cell receptor beta chains below, sequenced in a study of shared clonotypes between healthy human individuals. TCRdb's table, derived via immunoSEQ multiplex PCR, lists solely in-frame clones and lacks some. This table has about 2.3 million clones, under 95% appearing once. Sequencing input: naive CD4+ T cells from PBMCs. As to subset: CD45RA+ positively selected. Every receptor here comes from a man between 18 and 35 years old in good health. Some clones in this sample may be carry-over from other donors' samples.

A single count supports this clone. The rearrangement uses TRBV30 and TRBJ2-2, with D perhaps matching TRBD2 (6 bases). This CDR3 has 15 amino acids. From germline, CDR1 is GTSNPN and CDR2 SVGIG (reference sequence). V gave up 4 bases and J gave up 6 bases, with 18 bases separating them. The chain's CDR3 is CAWTVGGAHPGELFF. The CDR3 nucleotides are TGTGCCTGGACCGTTGGCGGGGCACACCCCGGGGAGCTGTTTTTT.

This chain uses TRBV6-4 with TRBJ1-5; 7 nucleotides align to TRBD1. Germline CDR1 reads MRHNA; CDR2 reads SNTAGT. The CDR3 consists of 13 residues. J lost 6 bases, V lost 6 bases, and 5 bases had no gene match. As DNA, the CDR3 is TGTGCCAGCAGCGCTAGGACAGGTCAGCCCCAGCATTTT. Its protein product is CASSARTGQPQHF.

The gene calls are TRBV19 and TRBJ1-1; TRBD1 matches at 8 bases. There are 16 residues in the CDR3. The ends lost 3 bases at V and 5 bases at J; junction bases unmatched: 11. Germline-derived CDR1 and CDR2 are LNHDA and SQIVND (reference sequence). The CDR3 nucleotides are TGTGCCAGTAGTATTCCAGGACAGGGTCGCGGAACTGAAGCTTTCTTT. Translation gives CASSIPGQGRGTEAFF.

The chain couples TRBV7-2 to TRBJ1-2, with 8 bases matching TRBD1. Germline loops: CDR1 SGHTA, CDR2 FQGNSA. V trimming: 0 bases; J trimming: 8 bases; junction bases outside the gene matches: 5. The CDR3 totals 14 residues. The CDR3 is CASSLAPRTGGYTF. The DNA of the CDR3 is TGTGCCAGCAGCTTAGCGCCGCGGACAGGGGGCTACACCTTC.

This clone came up once. The rearrangement links TRBV18 to TRBJ1-1; the D is unclear. Germline V gives CDR1 KGHSH, CDR2 LQKENI. This CDR3 contains 13 residues. Trimming pared 2 bases from V and 5 bases from J, leaving 9 bases between. The CDR3 DNA reads TGTGCCAGCTCACCAAGAAGAGGGACTGAAGCTTTCTTT. Translating gives CASSPRRGTEAFF.

The chain couples TRBV5-6 to TRBJ2-2; TRBD2 agrees at 10 bases. The CDR3 has 15 residues. Germline CDR1 SGHDT, CDR2 YYEEEE. V shed 7 bases, J shed 3 bases, and the junction held 6 bases outside the gene matches. Here the CDR3 reads CASAWTSGYTGELFF. CDR3 nucleotides: TGTGCCAGCGCTTGGACTAGCGGCTACACCGGGGAGCTGTTTTTT.

The chain combines TRBV5-4 with TRBJ2-7; 8 positions match TRBD1. CDR3 length equals 13 residues. V trimming: 4 bases; J trimming: 3 bases; junction bases outside the gene matches: 3. Germline V gene data show CDR1 as SGHNT and CDR2 as YYREEE (reference sequence). DNA for the CDR3: TGTGCCAGCAGCACAGGACAGGGCTACGAGCAGTACTTC. Its protein product is CASSTGQGYEQYF.

On this clone itself: Other nucleotide sequences from this sample produce the same CDR3. The chain links TRBV9 to TRBJ1-1; 9 nucleotides agree with TRBD1. Germline CDR1 is SGDLS and CDR2 is YYNGEE. This CDR3 spans 14 amino acids. Trimming removed 3 bases from V and 2 bases from J; junction bases left unmatched: 2. The CDR3: CASSATGGNTEAFF. CDR3 DNA sequence: TGTGCCAGCAGCGCCACAGGGGGCAACACTGAAGCTTTCTTT.

The gene calls are TRBV4-3 and TRBJ2-3; D perhaps matches TRBD2 (6 bases). The V end was cut by 0 bases, the J end by 3 bases, with 16 bases between. This CDR3 comprises 17 residues. Germline loops: CDR1 LGHNA, CDR2 YSLEER. The CDR3 bases are TGCGCCAGCAGCCAAGAGGGAGGTGTCTACTCAACAGATACGCAGTATTTT. Its protein is CASSQEGGVYSTDTQYF.

The V call is TRBV7-2, the J call TRBJ2-3; tentatively, D is TRBD2 (6 bases). Trimming took 1 base from V and 6 from J, leaving 11 bases between them. The CDR3 consists of 14 residues. The germline CDR1 and CDR2 sequences are SGHTA and FQGNSA. The DNA for the CDR3 is TGTGCCAGCAGCTTAGAGGGCGGGAAGGATACGCAGTATTTT. This codes for CASSLEGGKDTQYF.

In this sample, this clone turned up a few times. The V and J genes are TRBV4-1 and TRBJ1-1, with TRBD1 as a possible D gene (6 bases). The CDR3 is made up of 18 amino acids. Trimming stripped 1 base from V and 0 bases from J, with 18 bases between. Per the germline V gene, CDR1 is MGHRA and CDR2 is YSYEKL. The CDR3 reads CASSQGGRGSSLNTEAFF. The CDR3 nucleotides are TGCGCCAGCAGCCAAGGGGGGCGGGGCTCGTCCCTGAACACTGAAGCTTTCTTT.

The CDR3 sequence: CASKEQGSYNEQFF. The DNA of the CDR3 is TGTGCCAGCAAAGAACAGGGTTCCTACAATGAGCAGTTCTTC. The chain carries TRBV6-1 and TRBJ2-1; D is perhaps TRBD1 (6 bases). Germline lookup yields CDR1 MNHNS and CDR2 SASEGT. The CDR3 extends over 14 amino acids. Deletions cut 7 bases from V and 1 base from J, with 11 bases between.

The genes are TRBV7-9 and TRBJ2-2; D unresolved. This CDR3 region has 15 residues. Germline CDR1 SEHNR, CDR2 FQNEAQ (reference sequence). V was clipped by 3 bases and J by 0 bases, with 8 bases between them. The CDR3 sequence: CASSLGLSNTGELFF. As DNA, the CDR3 is TGTGCCAGCAGCTTGGGGTTATCGAACACCGGGGAGCTGTTTTTT.

The chain has TRBV11-2 and TRBJ2-1; 7 nucleotides line up with TRBD2. Germline values: CDR1 SGHAT, CDR2 FQNNGV. The CDR3 runs 15 residues. The junction had 8 bases not matched to a gene; V was cut back by 4 bases and J by 5 bases. The CDR3 DNA reads TGTGCCAGCAGCTCGCCGGGACTACAAAACAATGAGCAGTTCTTC. It specifies CASSSPGLQNNEQFF.

In this sample, this clone turned up once. The chain recombines TRBV6-5 with TRBJ2-3; TRBD1 is a possible D gene (6 bases). Trimming shortened V by 5 bases and J by 2 bases, and 11 bases separated the two germline ends. The CDR3 length is 14 residues. CDR1 and CDR2 from the germline V gene are MNHEY and SVGAGI. As DNA, the CDR3 is TGTGCCAGCAGTCAGGGGTTGGACACAGATACGCAGTATTTT. Protein product: CASSQGLDTDTQYF.

Concerning this clone: A junction boundary mismatches the germline segment, possibly from a read error. This chain joins TRBV7-3 and TRBJ2-7; TRBD1 matches 8 bases. Germline loops: CDR1 SGHTA, CDR2 FQGTGA. The CDR3 runs to 15 residues. The CDR3 reads CASSLTATGGYEQYF. The CDR3, as DNA: TGTGCCAGCAGCCTAACCGCCACAGGGGGCTACGAGCAGTACTTC.

The chain is built from TRBV4-1 and TRBJ2-5; D is unresolved. Per the germline V gene, CDR1 is MGHRA and CDR2 is YSYEKL. This CDR3 has 12 residues. V gave up 3 bases and J gave up 4 bases, with 6 bases separating them. The DNA of the CDR3 is TGCGCCAGCAGCCAGAAGGGAGAGACCCAGTACTTC. Translation: CASSQKGETQYF.

V and J are TRBV7-6 and TRBJ2-3, with TRBD2 matching over 13 bases. Trimming took 3 bases from V and 2 from J; bases not matched to a gene: 8. The CDR3 is made up of 18 amino acids. The germline gives CDR1 SGHVS, CDR2 FNYEAQ. CDR3 region: CASSFQRLAGGHTDTQYF. The CDR3 DNA reads as TGTGCCAGCAGCTTCCAACGACTAGCGGGGGGCCACACAGATACGCAGTATTTT.

J is TRBJ1-5 and V is TRBV9, with 7 bases that match TRBD1. The CDR3 totals 14 residues. Germline V gene data show CDR1 as SGDLS and CDR2 as YYNGEE. The V gene end was trimmed by 10 bases and the J gene end by 1 base; junction bases not matched to a gene: 8. The CDR3 DNA reads as TGTGCCTCCGGGACAGCGCTAAGCAATCAGCCCCAGCATTTT. It specifies CASGTALSNQPQHF.